This note documents a single T cell receptor beta chain sequence. The data were taken from a study of blood T cell repertoires in COVID-19. Study summary: T cells, B-cell-depleted T cells, or PBMCs supplied cDNA or gDNA.

Produced via immunoSEQ multiplex PCR; TCRdb's table is partial and in-frame only. Of approximately 200,000 clones listed, around 86% are singletons. The CDR3 length is 15 residues. CDR1 and CDR2 (germline): MNHEY, SVGAGI. The V and J ends lost 8 bases and 8 bases, in that order; junction bases with no gene match: 10. Source material: peripheral blood. This TCR derives from a human donor in a cohort sampled during active COVID-19. This chain links TRBV6-5 with TRBJ1-4; 11 bases match TRBD1. CDR3 DNA sequence: TGTGCCAGCTCCGGGACAGGGGGGAGTTGGGAAAAACTGTTTTTT. It encodes CASSGTGGSWEKLFF.